This is a list of T cell receptor beta chains from one sample in a study of shared clonotypes between healthy human individuals. Assay: immunoSEQ multiplex PCR; the TCRdb copy retains only in-frame clones and omits some. Of roughly 100,000 clones listed, 67% are singletons. The sequenced sample was memory CD8+ T cells sorted from blood. The receptor source for this set is a young woman in good health. CDR3s include the opening cysteine and the closing phenylalanine or tryptophan. Each record gives: D gene, V gene, clone size, J gene, CDR3 length, CDR3 protein, CDR3 DNA. The D gene is left open where the match is weak. Clone size appears in some rows only: once, few, many, or a class for an expanded clone.

D: TRBD1
V: TRBV7-9
size: .
J: TRBJ1-5
length: 18
CDR3: CASSGPGQGGRSNQPQHF
DNA: TGTGCCAGCAGCGGCCCCGGACAGGGAGGGAGAAGCAATCAGCCCCAGCATTTT

D: .
V: TRBV7-9
size: .
J: TRBJ2-1
length: 11
CDR3: CASSYFNEQFF
DNA: TGTGCCAGCAGTTATTTCAATGAGCAGTTCTTC

D: .
V: TRBV27
size: .
J: TRBJ1-6
length: 15
CDR3: CATNKSGPGDSPLHF
DNA: TGTGCCACCAATAAGTCGGGACCGGGTGATTCACCCCTCCACTTT

D: TRBD2
V: TRBV28
size: .
J: TRBJ2-7
length: 17
CDR3: CASSFPPVGGRSYEQYF
DNA: TGTGCCAGCAGTTTTCCCCCGGTAGGCGGGAGATCCTACGAGCAGTACTTC

D: TRBD2
V: TRBV19
size: .
J: TRBJ2-7
length: 16
CDR3: CASTILTSAAAYEQYF
DNA: TGTGCCAGTACGATCTTGACTAGCGCGGCGGCCTACGAGCAGTACTTC

D: TRBD1
V: TRBV10-3
size: few
J: TRBJ2-5
length: 18
CDR3: CAISGEQGAGLLGETQYF
DNA: TGTGCCATCAGTGGTGAACAGGGGGCGGGCCTATTGGGAGAGACCCAGTACTTC

D: TRBD1
V: TRBV6-1
size: .
J: TRBJ2-7
length: 13
CDR3: CASSEQGANEQYF
DNA: TGTGCCAGCAGTGAACAGGGGGCGAACGAGCAGTACTTC

D: .
V: TRBV11-2
size: .
J: TRBJ1-1
length: 18
CDR3: CASSLFGKGRAYVTEAFF
DNA: TGTGCCAGCAGCTTATTTGGGAAGGGCCGCGCCTATGTGACTGAAGCTTTCTTT

D: .
V: TRBV4-2
size: many
J: TRBJ2-7
length: 15
CDR3: CASTPPGRSSYEQYF
DNA: TGTGCCAGCACCCCACCCGGGAGAAGCTCCTACGAGCAGTACTTC

D: TRBD2
V: TRBV5-4
size: .
J: TRBJ2-3
length: 18
CDR3: CASSLGTSGGERTDTQYF
DNA: TGTGCCAGCAGCCTGGGGACTAGCGGGGGGGAACGCACAGATACGCAGTATTTT

D: .
V: TRBV5-1
size: .
J: TRBJ2-5
length: 10
CDR3: CASGQETQYF
DNA: TGCGCCAGCGGACAAGAGACCCAGTACTTC

D: .
V: TRBV28
size: .
J: TRBJ1-5
length: 15
CDR3: CASSFWRVDGQPQHF
DNA: TGTGCCAGCAGTTTTTGGAGGGTGGATGGTCAGCCCCAGCATTTT

D: .
V: TRBV19
size: .
J: TRBJ2-3
length: 13
CDR3: CASRREATDTQYF
DNA: TGTGCCAGTAGACGGGAAGCCACAGATACGCAGTATTTT

D: TRBD1
V: TRBV9
size: .
J: TRBJ1-1
length: 14
CDR3: CASSVADRGTEAFF
DNA: TGTGCCAGCAGCGTAGCTGACAGGGGGACTGAAGCTTTCTTT

D: TRBD2
V: TRBV25-1
size: .
J: TRBJ2-1
length: 15
CDR3: CASSELGLAGVEQFF
DNA: TGTGCCAGCAGTGAATTGGGACTAGCGGGAGTTGAGCAGTTCTTC

D: TRBD1
V: TRBV27
size: .
J: TRBJ1-2
length: 16
CDR3: CASSHWTGLISYGYTF
DNA: TGTGCCAGCAGTCACTGGACAGGGTTGATTAGCTATGGCTACACCTTC

D: TRBD1
V: TRBV19
size: few
J: TRBJ2-7
length: 14
CDR3: CASSRTGLGYEQYF
DNA: TGTGCCAGTAGCAGGACAGGGCTTGGGTACGAGCAGTACTTC

D: .
V: TRBV28
size: .
J: TRBJ2-6
length: 17
CDR3: CASSKLTRGSGANVLTF
DNA: TGTGCCAGCAGTAAACTAACAAGGGGATCTGGGGCCAACGTCCTGACTTTC

D: TRBD1
V: TRBV7-9
size: .
J: TRBJ1-2
length: 16
CDR3: CASSSHRTGINYGYTF
DNA: TGTGCCAGCAGCTCACATAGGACAGGGATTAACTATGGCTACACCTTC

D: TRBD2
V: TRBV27
size: .
J: TRBJ2-1
length: 16
CDR3: CASSRLTSGAYNEQFF
DNA: TGTGCCAGCAGTCGCCTGACTAGCGGGGCCTACAATGAGCAGTTCTTC

D: .
V: TRBV28
size: .
J: TRBJ1-3
length: 15
CDR3: CASRSGLPSGNTIYF
DNA: TGTGCCAGCAGATCAGGGCTCCCCTCTGGAAACACCATATATTTT

D: .
V: TRBV11-1
size: .
J: TRBJ1-2
length: 13
CDR3: CASSFNTHYGYTF
DNA: TGTGCCAGCAGCTTCAACACCCACTATGGCTACACCTTC

D: .
V: TRBV28
size: .
J: TRBJ2-3
length: 16
CDR3: CASINNGGPSTDTQYF
DNA: TGTGCCAGCATCAACAACGGGGGACCCAGCACAGATACGCAGTATTTT

D: .
V: TRBV6-5
size: .
J: TRBJ2-7
length: 13
CDR3: CASSPPGAYEQYF
DNA: TGTGCCAGCAGCCCCCCCGGAGCCTACGAGCAGTACTTC

D: TRBD1
V: TRBV6-5
size: .
J: TRBJ1-2
length: 16
CDR3: CASSYSTTGGDGGYTF
DNA: TGTGCCAGCAGTTACTCGACAACAGGGGGGGACGGCGGCTACACCTTC

D: .
V: TRBV10-3
size: .
J: TRBJ2-7
length: 15
CDR3: CAISESWHPRDEQYF
DNA: TGTGCCATCAGTGAGAGCTGGCACCCCCGGGACGAGCAGTACTTC

D: .
V: TRBV11-1
size: .
J: TRBJ2-2
length: 14
CDR3: CASSSGFGTGELFF
DNA: TGTGCCAGCAGCTCGGGATTCGGAACCGGGGAGCTGTTTTTT

D: .
V: TRBV7-2
size: .
J: TRBJ2-7
length: 15
CDR3: CASSISVRASSEQYF
DNA: TGTGCCAGCAGCATATCCGTGAGGGCCTCCAGCGAGCAGTACTTC

D: TRBD2
V: TRBV11-2
size: once
J: TRBJ2-7
length: 18
CDR3: CASSYWGLDTPISYEQYF
DNA: TGTGCCAGCAGCTATTGGGGACTAGATACGCCGATTTCCTACGAGCAGTACTTC

D: TRBD2
V: TRBV7-8
size: .
J: TRBJ2-1
length: 15
CDR3: CASSPGLAGVDEQFF
DNA: TGTGCCAGCAGCCCCGGACTAGCGGGAGTGGATGAGCAGTTCTTC

D: TRBD2
V: TRBV27
size: few
J: TRBJ2-7
length: 16
CDR3: CASSPRLAGLFYEQYF
DNA: TGTGCCAGCAGTCCACGTCTAGCGGGACTCTTCTACGAGCAGTACTTC

D: .
V: TRBV6-6
size: .
J: TRBJ2-2
length: 15
CDR3: CASSARHTNTGELFF
DNA: TGTGCCAGCAGTGCCAGACATACGAACACCGGGGAGCTGTTTTTT

D: TRBD1
V: TRBV28
size: .
J: TRBJ2-7
length: 16
CDR3: CASSRTKKGTVYEQYF
DNA: TGTGCCAGCAGTCGAACGAAGAAAGGGACAGTCTACGAGCAGTACTTC

D: TRBD2
V: TRBV27
size: .
J: TRBJ2-3
length: 16
CDR3: CASSLFPSGRTDTQYF
DNA: TGTGCCAGCAGTTTATTTCCTAGCGGGAGAACAGATACGCAGTATTTT

D: TRBD2
V: TRBV27
size: .
J: TRBJ2-2
length: 15
CDR3: CASRFSGTHTGELFF
DNA: TGTGCCAGCAGATTTAGCGGGACCCACACCGGGGAGCTGTTTTTT

D: .
V: TRBV13
size: once
J: TRBJ2-7
length: 16
CDR3: CASSYASEDPSYEQYF
DNA: TGTGCCAGCAGCTATGCGTCTGAGGATCCGTCCTACGAGCAGTACTTC

D: TRBD1
V: TRBV9
size: .
J: TRBJ1-5
length: 14
CDR3: CASSRTGQNQPQHF
DNA: TGTGCCAGCAGTCGGACGGGACAGAATCAGCCCCAGCATTTT

D: .
V: TRBV6-5
size: .
J: TRBJ2-2
length: 15
CDR3: CASSYGTGETGELFF
DNA: TGTGCCAGCAGTTACGGGACCGGGGAGACCGGGGAGCTGTTTTTT

D: .
V: TRBV5-1
size: once
J: TRBJ2-3
length: 15
CDR3: CASSLSWTTTDTQYF
DNA: TGCGCCAGCAGCTTATCATGGACTACAACAGATACGCAGTATTTT

D: TRBD1
V: TRBV6-5
size: many
J: TRBJ1-5
length: 16
CDR3: CASSSIQGSSGQPQHF
DNA: TGTGCCAGCAGTTCTATACAGGGGTCCTCTGGGCAGCCCCAGCATTTT

D: TRBD1
V: TRBV11-2
size: few
J: TRBJ1-2
length: 16
CDR3: CASSLGPKQGGYGYTF
DNA: TGTGCCAGCAGCTTAGGGCCAAAACAGGGGGGCTATGGCTACACCTTC

D: TRBD2
V: TRBV6-4
size: .
J: TRBJ2-3
length: 16
CDR3: CASSEGGAGGPDTQYF
DNA: TGTGCCAGCAGTGAAGGGGGAGCGGGAGGGCCGGATACGCAGTATTTT

D: TRBD2
V: TRBV5-1
size: .
J: TRBJ2-7
length: 15
CDR3: CASSLDSGGSYEQYF
DNA: TGCGCCAGCAGCTTAGACTCGGGGGGCTCCTACGAGCAGTACTTC

D: TRBD2
V: TRBV7-6
size: .
J: TRBJ2-1
length: 15
CDR3: CASSLGDYPYNEQFF
DNA: TGTGCCAGCAGCTTAGGGGACTACCCCTACAATGAGCAGTTCTTC

D: .
V: TRBV5-6
size: .
J: TRBJ2-1
length: 16
CDR3: CASSLIELVLESEQFF
DNA: TGTGCCAGCAGCTTGATTGAGTTGGTGTTGGAGTCCGAGCAGTTCTTC

D: .
V: TRBV30
size: .
J: TRBJ1-1
length: 14
CDR3: CAWTIGGVGTEAFF
DNA: TGTGCCTGGACTATCGGGGGCGTAGGTACTGAAGCTTTCTTT

D: .
V: TRBV25-1
size: .
J: TRBJ1-1
length: 15
CDR3: CASSDLQGHYTEAFF
DNA: TGTGCCAGCAGCGACCTACAGGGTCACTACACTGAAGCTTTCTTT

D: .
V: TRBV6-1
size: .
J: TRBJ1-5
length: 17
CDR3: CASSDLSHGIRGQPQHF
DNA: TGTGCCAGCAGTGATTTATCGCACGGAATAAGGGGTCAGCCCCAGCATTTT

D: .
V: TRBV14
size: .
J: TRBJ1-1
length: 12
CDR3: CASHNGNTEAFF
DNA: TGTGCCAGCCATAATGGGAACACTGAAGCTTTCTTT

D: .
V: TRBV27
size: .
J: TRBJ1-5
length: 14
CDR3: CASSEGGFNQPQHF
DNA: TGTGCCAGCAGTGAAGGGGGGTTCAATCAGCCCCAGCATTTT

D: .
V: TRBV5-1
size: few
J: TRBJ1-4
length: 17
CDR3: CASSFYQGIATNEKLFF
DNA: TGCGCCAGCAGCTTCTATCAGGGGATTGCAACTAATGAAAAACTGTTTTTT

D: .
V: TRBV7-9
size: few
J: TRBJ2-7
length: 12
CDR3: CASSFTGNEQYF
DNA: TGTGCCAGCAGCTTTACGGGGAACGAGCAGTACTTC

D: .
V: TRBV9
size: few
J: TRBJ2-2
length: 14
CDR3: CASSVAWGTGELFF
DNA: TGTGCCAGCAGCGTAGCCTGGGGGACCGGGGAGCTGTTTTTT

D: TRBD2
V: TRBV19
size: .
J: TRBJ2-1
length: 16
CDR3: CASKDSGYSSYNEQFF
DNA: TGTGCCAGTAAGGATAGCGGGTACAGCTCCTACAATGAGCAGTTCTTC

D: .
V: TRBV5-1
size: .
J: TRBJ1-2
length: 14
CDR3: CASSYEMERGGYTF
DNA: TGCGCCAGCAGCTACGAGATGGAGAGAGGTGGCTACACCTTC

D: .
V: TRBV5-6
size: many
J: TRBJ2-5
length: 14
CDR3: CASSMADVQETQYF
DNA: TGTGCCAGCAGCATGGCAGATGTCCAAGAGACCCAGTACTTC

D: TRBD2
V: TRBV25-1
size: .
J: TRBJ2-3
length: 18
CDR3: CASSVLAEGLKSTDTQYF
DNA: TGTGCCAGCAGTGTACTAGCGGAGGGCCTCAAATCCACAGATACGCAGTATTTT